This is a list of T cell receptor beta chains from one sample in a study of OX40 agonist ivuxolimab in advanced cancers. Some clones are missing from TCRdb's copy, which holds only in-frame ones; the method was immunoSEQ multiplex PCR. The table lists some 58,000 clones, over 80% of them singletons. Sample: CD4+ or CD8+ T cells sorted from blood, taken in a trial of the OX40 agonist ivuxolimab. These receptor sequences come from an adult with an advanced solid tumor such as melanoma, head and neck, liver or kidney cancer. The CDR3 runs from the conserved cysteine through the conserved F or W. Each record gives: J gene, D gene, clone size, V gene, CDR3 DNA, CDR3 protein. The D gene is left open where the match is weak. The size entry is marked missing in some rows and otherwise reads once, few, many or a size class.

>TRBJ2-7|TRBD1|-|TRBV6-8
TGTGCCAGCCGAATTGTGGGACAGCCCTACGAGCAGTACTTC
CASRIVGQPYEQYF
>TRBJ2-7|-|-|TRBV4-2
TGTGCCAGCAGCCAAGATCGACAGAACCTCTACGAGCAGTACTTC
CASSQDRQNLYEQYF
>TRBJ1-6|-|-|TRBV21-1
TGTGCCAGCAGCAAAGGAGAGGGGATGCCAGCCCCCCAATCACCCCTCCACTTT
CASSKGEGMPAPQSPLHF
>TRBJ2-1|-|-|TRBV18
TGTGCCAGCTCACAACCTTTTTCGGGGTACAATGAGCAGTTCTTC
CASSQPFSGYNEQFF
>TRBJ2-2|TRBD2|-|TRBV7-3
TGTGCCAGCAGCCCTAGCGGGAGGGCCGGGGAGCTGTTTTTT
CASSPSGRAGELFF
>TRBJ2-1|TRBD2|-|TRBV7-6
TGTGCCAGCAGATTAGCGGGAGCGTACAATGAGCAGTTCTTC
CASRLAGAYNEQFF
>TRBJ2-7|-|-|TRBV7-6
TGTGCCAGCAGCGAAAGACAGCTCTCCTACGAGCAGTACTTC
CASSERQLSYEQYF
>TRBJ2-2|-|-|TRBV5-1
TGCGCCAGCAGCGGGACGGCGAACACCGGGGAGCTGTTTTTT
CASSGTANTGELFF
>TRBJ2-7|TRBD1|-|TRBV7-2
TGTGCCAGCAGCTGGGACAGGGCAACCCACTACGAGCAGTACTTC
CASSWDRATHYEQYF
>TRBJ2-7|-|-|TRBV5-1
TGCGCCAGCAGCTTGGGACTAGATGACGAGCAGTACTTC
CASSLGLDDEQYF
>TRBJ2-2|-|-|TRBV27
TGTGCCAGCAGTCCCACAAACACCGGGGAGCTGTTTTTT
CASSPTNTGELFF
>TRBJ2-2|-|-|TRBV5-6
TGTGCCAGCAGCTTGGGGTCTCAGTGGGAGCTGTTTTTT
CASSLGSQWELFF
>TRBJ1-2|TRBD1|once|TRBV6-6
TGTGCCACGGGCCAGGGACAGGGGATCTATGGCTACACCTTC
CATGQGQGIYGYTF
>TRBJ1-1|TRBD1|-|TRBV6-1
TGTGCCAGCAGAAAGACAGGGGAGGGGATTGAAGCTTTCTTT
CASRKTGEGIEAFF
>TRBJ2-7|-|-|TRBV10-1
TGCGCCACCAGCAGCGCCTGTTCGTGGGGGGAGGCCTACGAGCAGTACTTC
CATSSACSWGEAYEQYF
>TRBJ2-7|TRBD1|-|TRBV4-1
TGCGCCAGCAGCCAAGATCTACAGGGGGCGGGCTACGAGCAGTACTTC
CASSQDLQGAGYEQYF